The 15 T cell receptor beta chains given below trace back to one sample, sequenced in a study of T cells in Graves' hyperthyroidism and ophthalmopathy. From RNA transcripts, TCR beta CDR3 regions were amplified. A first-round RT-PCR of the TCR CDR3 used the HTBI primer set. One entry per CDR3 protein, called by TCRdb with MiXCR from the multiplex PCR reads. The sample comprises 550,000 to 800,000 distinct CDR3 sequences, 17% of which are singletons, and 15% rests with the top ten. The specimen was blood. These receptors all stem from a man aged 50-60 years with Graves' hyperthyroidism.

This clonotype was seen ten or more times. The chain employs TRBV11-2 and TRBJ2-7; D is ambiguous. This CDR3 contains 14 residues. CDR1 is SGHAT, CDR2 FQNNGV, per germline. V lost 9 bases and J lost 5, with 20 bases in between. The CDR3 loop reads CARPTGLASHEQYF. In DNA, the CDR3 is TGTGCCAGACCCACTGGATTAGCTTCCCACGAGCAGTACTTC.

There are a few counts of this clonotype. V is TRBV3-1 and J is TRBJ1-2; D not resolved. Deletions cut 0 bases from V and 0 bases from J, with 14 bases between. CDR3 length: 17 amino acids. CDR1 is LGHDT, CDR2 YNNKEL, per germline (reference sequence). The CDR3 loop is CASSQEVRITTNYGYTF. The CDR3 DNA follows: TGTGCCAGCAGCCAAGAGGTCAGAATAACAACTAACTATGGCTACACCTTC.

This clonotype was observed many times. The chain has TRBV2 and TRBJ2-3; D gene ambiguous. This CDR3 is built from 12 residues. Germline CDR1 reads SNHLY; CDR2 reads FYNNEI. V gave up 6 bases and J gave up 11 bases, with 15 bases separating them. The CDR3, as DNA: TGTGCCAGCAGGGTTTTGGGCCCCGGGCAGTATTTT. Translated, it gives CASRVLGPGQYF.

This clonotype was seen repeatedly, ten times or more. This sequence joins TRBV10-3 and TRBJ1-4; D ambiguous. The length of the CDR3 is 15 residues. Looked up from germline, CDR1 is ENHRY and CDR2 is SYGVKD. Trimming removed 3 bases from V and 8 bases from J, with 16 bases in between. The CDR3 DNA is TGTGCCATCAGTGATACGCCCGGGGAGGGAGAAAAACTGTTTTTT. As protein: CAISDTPGEGEKLFF.

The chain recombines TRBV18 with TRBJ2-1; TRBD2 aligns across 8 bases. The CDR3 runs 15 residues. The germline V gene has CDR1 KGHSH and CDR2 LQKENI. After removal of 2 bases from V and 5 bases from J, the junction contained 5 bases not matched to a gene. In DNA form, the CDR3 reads TGTGCCAGCTCACCAAATGGCGGGAGGAACAATGAGCAGTTCTTC. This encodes CASSPNGGRNNEQFF.

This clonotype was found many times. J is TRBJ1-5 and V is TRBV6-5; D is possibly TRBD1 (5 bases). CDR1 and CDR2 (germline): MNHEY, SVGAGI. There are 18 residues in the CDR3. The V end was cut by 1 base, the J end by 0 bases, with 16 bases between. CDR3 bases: TGTGCCAGCAGTTACTTACCGGGACGGGCTTATAGCAATCAGCCCCAGCATTTT. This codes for CASSYLPGRAYSNQPQHF.

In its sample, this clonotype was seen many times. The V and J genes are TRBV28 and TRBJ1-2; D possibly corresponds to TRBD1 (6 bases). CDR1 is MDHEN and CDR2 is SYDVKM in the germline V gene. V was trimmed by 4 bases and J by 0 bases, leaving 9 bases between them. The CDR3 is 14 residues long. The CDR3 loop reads CASSSRDTNYGYTF. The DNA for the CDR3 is TGTGCCAGCAGTTCCCGGGACACTAACTATGGCTACACCTTC.

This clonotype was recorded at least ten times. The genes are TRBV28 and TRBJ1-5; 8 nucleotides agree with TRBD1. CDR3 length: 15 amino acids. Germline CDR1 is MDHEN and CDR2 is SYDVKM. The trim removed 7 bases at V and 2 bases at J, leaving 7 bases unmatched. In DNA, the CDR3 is TGTGCCAGCACCAGGACAGGGCTTGGCAATCAGCCCCAGCATTTT. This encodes CASTRTGLGNQPQHF.

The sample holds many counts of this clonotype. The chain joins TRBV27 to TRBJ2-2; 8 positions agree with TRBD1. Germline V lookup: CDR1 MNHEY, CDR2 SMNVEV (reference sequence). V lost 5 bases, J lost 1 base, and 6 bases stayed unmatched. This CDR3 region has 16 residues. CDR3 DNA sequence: TGTGCCAGCAGTACTCGACAGGGGCGGAACACCGGGGAGCTGTTTTTT. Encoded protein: CASSTRQGRNTGELFF.

CDR3: CASRSRGPKNIQYF. CDR3 bases: TGTGCCAGCAGGAGTAGGGGACCCAAAAACATTCAGTACTTC. The V and J genes are TRBV27 and TRBJ2-4, with D perhaps assigned TRBD1 or TRBD2 (5 bases each). CDR3 length: 14 residues. Trimming removed 6 bases at V and 2 bases at J, with 11 bases between. CDR1 is MNHEY, CDR2 SMNVEV, per germline (reference sequence).

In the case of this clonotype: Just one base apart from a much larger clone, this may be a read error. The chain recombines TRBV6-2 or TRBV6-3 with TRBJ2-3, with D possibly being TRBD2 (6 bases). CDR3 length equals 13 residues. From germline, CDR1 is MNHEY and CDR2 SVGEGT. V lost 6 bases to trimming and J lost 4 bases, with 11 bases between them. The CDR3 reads CASRREWPDTQYF. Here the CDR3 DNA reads TGTGCCAGCAGACGGGAGTGGCCAGATACGCAGTATTTT.

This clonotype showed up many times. The CDR3 loop is CASRVPREATYEQYF. The CDR3 DNA reads TGTGCCAGCAGAGTTCCGCGGGAGGCAACCTACGAGCAGTACTTC. The chain links TRBV28 to TRBJ2-7; 8 nucleotides agree with TRBD2. The CDR3 loop spans 15 amino acids. CDR1 and CDR2 (germline): MDHEN, SYDVKM. V was clipped by 6 bases and J by 2 bases; unmatched bases: 9.

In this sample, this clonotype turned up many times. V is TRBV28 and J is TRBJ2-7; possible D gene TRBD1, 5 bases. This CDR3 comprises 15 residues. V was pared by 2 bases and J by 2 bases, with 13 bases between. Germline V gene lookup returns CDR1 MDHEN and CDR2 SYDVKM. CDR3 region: CASSLPYDSAYEQYF. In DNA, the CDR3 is TGTGCCAGCAGTTTACCCTACGACAGCGCCTACGAGCAGTACTTC.

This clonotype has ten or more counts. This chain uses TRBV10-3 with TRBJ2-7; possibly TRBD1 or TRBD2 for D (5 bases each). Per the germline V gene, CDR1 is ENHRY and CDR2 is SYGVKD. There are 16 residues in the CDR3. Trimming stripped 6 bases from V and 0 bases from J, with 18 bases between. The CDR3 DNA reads TGTGCCATCAGGGGTGGGGGAGCCAGGTTCTCCTACGAGCAGTACTTC. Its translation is CAIRGGGARFSYEQYF.

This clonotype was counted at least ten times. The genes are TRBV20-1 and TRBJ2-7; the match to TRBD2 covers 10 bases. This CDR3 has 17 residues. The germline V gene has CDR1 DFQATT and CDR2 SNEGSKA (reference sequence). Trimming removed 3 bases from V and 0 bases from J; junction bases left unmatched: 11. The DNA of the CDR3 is TGCAGTGCTAGCTTTCCAGCGGGAGGGCTAAACTCCTACGAGCAGTACTTC. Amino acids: CSASFPAGGLNSYEQYF.